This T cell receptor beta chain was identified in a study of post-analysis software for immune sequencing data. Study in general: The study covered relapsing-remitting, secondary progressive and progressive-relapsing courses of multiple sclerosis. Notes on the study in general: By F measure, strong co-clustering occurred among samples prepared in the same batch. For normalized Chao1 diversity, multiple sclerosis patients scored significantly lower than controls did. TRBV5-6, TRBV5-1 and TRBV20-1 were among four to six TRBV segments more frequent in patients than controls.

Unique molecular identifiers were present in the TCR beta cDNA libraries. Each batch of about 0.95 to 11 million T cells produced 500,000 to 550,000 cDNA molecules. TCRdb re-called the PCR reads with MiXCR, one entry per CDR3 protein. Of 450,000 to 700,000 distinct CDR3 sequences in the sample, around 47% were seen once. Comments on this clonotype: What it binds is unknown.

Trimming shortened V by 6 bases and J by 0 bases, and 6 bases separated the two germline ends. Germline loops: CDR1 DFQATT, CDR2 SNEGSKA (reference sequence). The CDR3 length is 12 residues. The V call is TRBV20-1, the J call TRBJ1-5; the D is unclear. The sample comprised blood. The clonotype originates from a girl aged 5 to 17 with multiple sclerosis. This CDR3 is CSAGDSNQPQHF. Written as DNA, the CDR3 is TGCAGTGCCGGGGATAGCAATCAGCCCCAGCATTTT.